This T cell receptor (beta chain) stems from a study of blood T cell repertoires in COVID-19. In the study overall: The analysed material was cDNA or gDNA that came from T cells, B-cell-depleted T cells, or PBMCs.

Generated by immunoSEQ multiplex PCR, the TCRdb table keeps only in-frame clones and is missing some. The sample comprises around 150,000 clones, about 72% of which are singletons, and over 9.5% rests with the top ten. The CDR3 covers 15 residues. Per the germline V gene, CDR1 is SEHNR and CDR2 is FQNEAQ (reference sequence). The V and J ends lost 5 bases and 8 bases respectively, with 21 bases between them. Source material: peripheral blood. The chain employs TRBV7-9 and TRBJ1-2, with D unclear. The receptor was derived from a man in his 60s who had recovered from COVID-19. CDR3 in DNA: TGTGCCAGCAGCCCCCGAGGTAACGAAGTCAAGGGCTACACCTTC. It specifies CASSPRGNEVKGYTF.